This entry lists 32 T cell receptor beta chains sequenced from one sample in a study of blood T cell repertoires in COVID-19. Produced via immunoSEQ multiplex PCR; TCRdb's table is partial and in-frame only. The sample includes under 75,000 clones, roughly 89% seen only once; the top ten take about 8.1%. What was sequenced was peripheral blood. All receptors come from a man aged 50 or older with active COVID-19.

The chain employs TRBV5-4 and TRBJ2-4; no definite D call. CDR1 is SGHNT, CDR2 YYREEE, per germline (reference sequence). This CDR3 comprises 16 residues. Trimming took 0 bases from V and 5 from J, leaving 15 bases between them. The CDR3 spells CASSLGPLAPENIQYF. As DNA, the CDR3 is TGTGCCAGCAGCTTGGGTCCCCTCGCTCCGGAAAACATTCAGTACTTC.

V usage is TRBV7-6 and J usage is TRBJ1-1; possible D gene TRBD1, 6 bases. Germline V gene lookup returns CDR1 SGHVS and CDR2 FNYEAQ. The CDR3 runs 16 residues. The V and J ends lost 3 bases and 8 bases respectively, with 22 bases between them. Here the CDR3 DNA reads TGTGCCAGCAGCTTCAAGGCAGGGGCGGCCCTTTTAGAAGCTTTCTTT. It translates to CASSFKAGAALLEAFF.

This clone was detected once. The CDR3: CASTPGGGTDTQYF. CDR3 DNA: TGTGCCAGCACCCCTGGCGGCGGCACAGATACGCAGTATTTT. The V call is TRBV6-5, the J call TRBJ2-3; D is ambiguous. Trimming stripped 7 bases from V and 1 base from J, with 12 bases between. This CDR3 is built from 14 residues. CDR1 is MNHEY, CDR2 SVGAGI, per germline.

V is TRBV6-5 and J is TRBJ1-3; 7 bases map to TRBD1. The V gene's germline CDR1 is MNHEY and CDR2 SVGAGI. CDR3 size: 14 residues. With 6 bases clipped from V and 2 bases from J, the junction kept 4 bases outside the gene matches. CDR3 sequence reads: CASRDTGAGNTIYF. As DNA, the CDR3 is TGTGCCAGCAGGGATACAGGGGCTGGAAACACCATATATTTT.

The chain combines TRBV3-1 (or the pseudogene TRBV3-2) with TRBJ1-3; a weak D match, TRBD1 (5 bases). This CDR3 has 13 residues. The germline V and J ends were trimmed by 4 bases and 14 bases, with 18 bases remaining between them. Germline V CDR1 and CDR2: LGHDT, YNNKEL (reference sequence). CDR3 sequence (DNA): TGTGCCAGCAGCCCCCCCCACCCCGGAGGGGTATATTTT. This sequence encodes CASSPPHPGGVYF.

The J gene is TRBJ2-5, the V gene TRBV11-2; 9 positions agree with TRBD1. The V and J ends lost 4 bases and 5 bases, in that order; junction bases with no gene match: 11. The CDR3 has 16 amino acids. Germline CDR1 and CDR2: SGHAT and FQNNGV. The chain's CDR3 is CASSSPRDREGETQYF. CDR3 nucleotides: TGTGCCAGCAGCTCCCCGCGGGACAGGGAGGGGGAGACCCAGTACTTC.

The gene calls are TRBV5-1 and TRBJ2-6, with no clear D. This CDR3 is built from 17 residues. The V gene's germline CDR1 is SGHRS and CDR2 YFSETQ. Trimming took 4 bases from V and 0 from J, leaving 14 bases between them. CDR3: CASSAPQSSSGANVLTF. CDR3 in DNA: TGCGCCAGCAGCGCGCCACAGTCCTCCTCTGGGGCCAACGTCCTGACTTTC. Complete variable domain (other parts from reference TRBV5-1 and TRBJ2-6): KAGVTQTPRYLIKTRGQQVTLSCSPISGHRSVSWYQQTPGQGLQFLFEYFSETQRNKGNFPGRFSGRQFSNSRSEMNVSTLELGDSALYLCASSAPQSSSGANVLTFGAGSRLTVL.

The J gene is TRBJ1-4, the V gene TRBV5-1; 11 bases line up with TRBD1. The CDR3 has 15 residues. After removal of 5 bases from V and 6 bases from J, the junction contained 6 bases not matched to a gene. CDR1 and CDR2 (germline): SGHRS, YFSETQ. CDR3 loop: CASRTLGQGDEKLFF. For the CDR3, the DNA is TGCGCCAGCAGGACCTTGGGACAGGGGGATGAAAAACTGTTTTTT.

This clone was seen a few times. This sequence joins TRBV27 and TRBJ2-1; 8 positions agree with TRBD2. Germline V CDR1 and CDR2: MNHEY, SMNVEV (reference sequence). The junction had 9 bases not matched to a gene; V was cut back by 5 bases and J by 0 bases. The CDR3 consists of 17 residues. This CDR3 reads CASSNSGVLSSYNEQFF. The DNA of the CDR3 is TGTGCCAGCAGTAATAGCGGGGTCCTTAGCTCCTACAATGAGCAGTTCTTC.

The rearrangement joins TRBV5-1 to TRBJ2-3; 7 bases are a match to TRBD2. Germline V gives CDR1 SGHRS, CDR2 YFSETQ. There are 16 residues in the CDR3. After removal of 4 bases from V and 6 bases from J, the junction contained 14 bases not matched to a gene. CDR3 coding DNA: TGCGCCAGCAGCCTGGAGAGGCCGGGGGGACTGGATACGCAGTATTTT. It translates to CASSLERPGGLDTQYF.

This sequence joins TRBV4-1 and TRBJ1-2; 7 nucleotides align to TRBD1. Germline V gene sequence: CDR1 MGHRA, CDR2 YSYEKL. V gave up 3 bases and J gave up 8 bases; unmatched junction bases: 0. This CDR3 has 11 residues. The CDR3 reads CASSQTGGYTF. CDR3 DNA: TGCGCCAGCAGCCAGACAGGGGGCTACACCTTC.

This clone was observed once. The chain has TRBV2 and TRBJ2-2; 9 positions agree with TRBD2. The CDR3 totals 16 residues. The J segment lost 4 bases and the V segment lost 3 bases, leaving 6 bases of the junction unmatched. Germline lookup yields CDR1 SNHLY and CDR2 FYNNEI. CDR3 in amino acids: CASSDFAGGPTGELFF. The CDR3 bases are TGTGCCAGCAGTGACTTTGCGGGGGGGCCCACCGGGGAGCTGTTTTTT.

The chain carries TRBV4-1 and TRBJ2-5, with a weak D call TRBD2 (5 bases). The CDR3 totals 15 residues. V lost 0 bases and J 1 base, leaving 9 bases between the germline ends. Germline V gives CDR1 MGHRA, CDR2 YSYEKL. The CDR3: CASSQERTPQETQYF. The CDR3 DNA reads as TGCGCCAGCAGCCAAGAGAGGACTCCCCAAGAGACCCAGTACTTC.

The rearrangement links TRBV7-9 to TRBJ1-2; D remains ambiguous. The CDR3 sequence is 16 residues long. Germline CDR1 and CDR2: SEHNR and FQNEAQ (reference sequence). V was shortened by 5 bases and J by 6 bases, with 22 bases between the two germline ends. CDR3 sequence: CASSPQVGSPTNGYTF. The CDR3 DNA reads TGTGCCAGCAGCCCTCAAGTCGGCAGTCCGACTAATGGCTACACCTTC.

The chain's CDR3 is CASSPTVDSFSRLFF. As DNA, the CDR3 is TGTGCCAGCAGCCCCACCGTCGACTCTTTTTCTCGGCTGTTCTTC. This chain joins TRBV28 and TRBJ2-1, with unresolved D. Trimming stripped 6 bases from V and 15 bases from J, with 27 bases between. Germline V gene data show CDR1 as MDHEN and CDR2 as SYDVKM. CDR3 length: 15 amino acids.

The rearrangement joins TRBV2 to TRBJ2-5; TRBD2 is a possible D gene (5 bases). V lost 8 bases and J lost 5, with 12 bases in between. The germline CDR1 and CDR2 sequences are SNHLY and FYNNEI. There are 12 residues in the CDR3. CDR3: CASAGGGETQYF. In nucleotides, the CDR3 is TGTGCCAGCGCCGGAGGAGGCGAGACCCAGTACTTC.

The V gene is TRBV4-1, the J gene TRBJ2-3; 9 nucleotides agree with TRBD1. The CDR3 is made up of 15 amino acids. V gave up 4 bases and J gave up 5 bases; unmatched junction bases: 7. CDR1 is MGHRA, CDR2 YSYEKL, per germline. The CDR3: CASSRDRVRVDTQYF. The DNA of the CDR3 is TGCGCCAGCAGCCGGGACAGGGTGAGGGTAGATACGCAGTATTTT.

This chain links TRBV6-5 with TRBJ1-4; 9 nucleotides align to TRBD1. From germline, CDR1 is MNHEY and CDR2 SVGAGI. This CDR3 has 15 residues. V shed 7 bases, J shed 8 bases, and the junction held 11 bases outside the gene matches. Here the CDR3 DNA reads TGTGCCAGCAATCTTCCGGGACAGGGAGAGGAAAAACTGTTTTTT. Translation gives CASNLPGQGEEKLFF.

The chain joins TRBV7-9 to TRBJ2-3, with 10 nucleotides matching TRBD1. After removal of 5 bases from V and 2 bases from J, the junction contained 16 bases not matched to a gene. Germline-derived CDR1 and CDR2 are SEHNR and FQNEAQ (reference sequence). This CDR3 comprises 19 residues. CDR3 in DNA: TGTGCCAGCAGCAGTAGCCGAGCCGGGGGGACAGGGGACACAGATACGCAGTATTTT. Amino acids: CASSSSRAGGTGDTDTQYF.

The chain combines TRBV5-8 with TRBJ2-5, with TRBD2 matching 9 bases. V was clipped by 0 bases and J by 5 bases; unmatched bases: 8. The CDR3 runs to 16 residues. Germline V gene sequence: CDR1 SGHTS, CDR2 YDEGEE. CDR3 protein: CASSLGSGGHKETQYF. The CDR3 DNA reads TGTGCCAGCAGCTTGGGTAGCGGGGGCCACAAGGAGACCCAGTACTTC.

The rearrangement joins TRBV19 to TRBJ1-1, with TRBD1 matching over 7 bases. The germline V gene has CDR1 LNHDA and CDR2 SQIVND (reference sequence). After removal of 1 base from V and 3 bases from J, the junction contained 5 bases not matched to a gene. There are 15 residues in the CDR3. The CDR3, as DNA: TGTGCCAGTAGTATAGTGGGCAGGGGGGACACTGAAGCTTTCTTT. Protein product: CASSIVGRGDTEAFF.

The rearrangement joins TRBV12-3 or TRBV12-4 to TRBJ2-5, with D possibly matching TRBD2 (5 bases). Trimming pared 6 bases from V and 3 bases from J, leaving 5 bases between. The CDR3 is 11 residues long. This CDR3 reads CASSGEETQYF. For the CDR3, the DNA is TGTGCCAGCAGCGGGGAAGAGACCCAGTACTTC.

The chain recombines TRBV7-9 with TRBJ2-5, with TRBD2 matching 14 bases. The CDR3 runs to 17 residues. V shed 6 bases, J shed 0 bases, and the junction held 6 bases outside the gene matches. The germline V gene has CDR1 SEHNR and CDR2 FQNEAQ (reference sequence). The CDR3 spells CASRPWTSGGYQETQYF. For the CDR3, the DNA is TGTGCCAGCAGACCTTGGACTAGCGGGGGGTACCAAGAGACCCAGTACTTC.

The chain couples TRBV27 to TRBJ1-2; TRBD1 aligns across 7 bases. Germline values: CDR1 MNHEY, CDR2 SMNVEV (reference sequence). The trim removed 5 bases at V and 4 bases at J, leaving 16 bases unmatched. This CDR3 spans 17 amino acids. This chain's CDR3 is CASSPPGTANSIYGYTF. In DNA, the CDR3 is TGTGCCAGCAGTCCGCCGGGGACAGCCAACTCTATCTATGGCTACACCTTC.

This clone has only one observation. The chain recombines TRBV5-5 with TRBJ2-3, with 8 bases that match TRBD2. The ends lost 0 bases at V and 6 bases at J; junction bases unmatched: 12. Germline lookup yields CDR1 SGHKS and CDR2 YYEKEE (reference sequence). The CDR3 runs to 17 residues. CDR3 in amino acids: CASSLGRTSGGLDTQYF. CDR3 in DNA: TGTGCCAGCAGCTTGGGCCGAACTAGCGGCGGATTGGATACGCAGTATTTT.

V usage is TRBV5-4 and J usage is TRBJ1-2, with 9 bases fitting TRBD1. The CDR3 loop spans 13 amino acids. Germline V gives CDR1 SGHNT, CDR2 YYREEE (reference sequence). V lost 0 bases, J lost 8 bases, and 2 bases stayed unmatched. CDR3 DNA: TGTGCCAGCAGCTTGGGGACAGGGGAAGGCTACACCTTC. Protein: CASSLGTGEGYTF.

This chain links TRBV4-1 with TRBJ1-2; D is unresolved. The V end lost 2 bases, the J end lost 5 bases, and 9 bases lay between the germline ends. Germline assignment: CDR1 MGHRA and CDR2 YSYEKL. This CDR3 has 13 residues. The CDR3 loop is CASSQPPEYGYTF. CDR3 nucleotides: TGCGCCAGCAGCCAACCCCCCGAGTATGGCTACACCTTC.

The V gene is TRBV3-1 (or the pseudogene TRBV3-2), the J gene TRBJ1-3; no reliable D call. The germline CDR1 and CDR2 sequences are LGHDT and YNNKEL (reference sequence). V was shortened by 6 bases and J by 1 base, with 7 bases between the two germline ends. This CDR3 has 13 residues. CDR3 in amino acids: CASREESGNTIYF. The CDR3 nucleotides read TGTGCCAGCAGAGAGGAATCTGGAAACACCATATATTTT.

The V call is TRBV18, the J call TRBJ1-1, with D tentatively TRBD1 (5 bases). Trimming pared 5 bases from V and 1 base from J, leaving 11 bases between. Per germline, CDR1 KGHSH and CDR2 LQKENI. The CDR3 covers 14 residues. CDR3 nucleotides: TGTGCCAGCTCAGAAACAGGATGGAACACTGAAGCTTTCTTT. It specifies CASSETGWNTEAFF.

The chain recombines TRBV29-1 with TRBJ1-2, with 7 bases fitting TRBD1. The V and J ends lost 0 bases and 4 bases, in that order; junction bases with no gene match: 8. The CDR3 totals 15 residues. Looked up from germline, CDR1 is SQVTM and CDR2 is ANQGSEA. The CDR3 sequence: CSVEDNRGRSYGYTF. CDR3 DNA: TGCAGCGTTGAAGATAACAGGGGTCGGAGCTATGGCTACACCTTC.

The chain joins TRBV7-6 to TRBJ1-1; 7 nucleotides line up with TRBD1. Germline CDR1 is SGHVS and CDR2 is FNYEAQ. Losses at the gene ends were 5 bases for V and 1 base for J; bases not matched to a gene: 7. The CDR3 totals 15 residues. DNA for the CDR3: TGTGCCAGCAGCGCTAACAGGGGCTCGAACACTGAAGCTTTCTTT. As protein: CASSANRGSNTEAFF.

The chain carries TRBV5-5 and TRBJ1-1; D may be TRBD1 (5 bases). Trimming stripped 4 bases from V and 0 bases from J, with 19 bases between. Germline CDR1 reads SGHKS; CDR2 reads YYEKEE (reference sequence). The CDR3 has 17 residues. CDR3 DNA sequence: TGTGCCAGCAGCACGTCGACAGAGCTTTCTATGAACACTGAAGCTTTCTTT. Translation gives CASSTSTELSMNTEAFF.